These 22 T cell receptor beta chains came from one sample sequenced in a study of cytomegalovirus exposure and HLA in healthy donors. PCR used 60 Vbeta primers and 13 Jbeta primers. Measured with immunoSEQ multiplex PCR; TCRdb has only the in-frame clones, and not every one. The sample lists 75,000 to 95,000 clones; roughly 60% were seen once. Sequencing was performed on PBMCs. The receptor set was obtained from a woman between 45 and 60 years old in good health and CMV-seropositive.

This chain uses TRBV28 with TRBJ1-2; D is perhaps TRBD1 (5 bases). Germline V gene data show CDR1 as MDHEN and CDR2 as SYDVKM. The CDR3 runs 13 residues. V shed 5 bases and J shed 8 bases, with 15 bases lying between them. The DNA for the CDR3 is TGTGCCAGCAGTCCGGGACGGGAGCGAGGCTACACCTTC. Translation gives CASSPGRERGYTF.

V is TRBV30 and J is TRBJ1-1, with 9 bases aligning to TRBD1. In germline, CDR1 is GTSNPN, CDR2 SVGIG (reference sequence). V dropped 3 bases and J dropped 2; count of bases not matched to a gene: 19. The CDR3 loop spans 19 amino acids. The CDR3 protein is CAWSPYSTGGKDSNTEAFF. The CDR3 DNA reads as TGTGCCTGGAGCCCCTATTCCACAGGGGGCAAGGACAGCAACACTGAAGCTTTCTTT.

CDR3 in DNA: TGTGCCAGCAGCTCCAGGAGAGGGGGAGGGTACACTGAAGCTTTCTTT. Its translation is CASSSRRGGGYTEAFF. The J gene is TRBJ1-1, the V gene TRBV7-8, with TRBD1 as a possible D gene (6 bases). The V gene's germline CDR1 is SGHVS and CDR2 FQNEAQ. This CDR3 has 16 amino acids. Deletions cut 4 bases from V and 3 bases from J, with 18 bases between. The entire variable domain, with the rest obtained from reference TRBV7-8 and TRBJ1-1, is as follows: GAGVSQSPRYKVAKRGQDVALRCDPISGHVSLFWYQQALGQGPEFLTYFQNEAQLDKSGLPSDRFFAERPEGSVSTLKIQRTQQEDSAVYLCASSSRRGGGYTEAFFGQGTRLTVV.

The V and J genes are TRBV19 and TRBJ2-7, with D perhaps matching TRBD2 (5 bases). Germline CDR1 is LNHDA and CDR2 is SQIVND (reference sequence). The CDR3 has 15 residues. Deletions cut 1 base from V and 2 bases from J, with 12 bases between. The CDR3 DNA reads as TGTGCCAGTAGTATAGGCCAACTAGGAACCTACGAGCAGTACTTC. Encoded protein: CASSIGQLGTYEQYF.

This sequence joins TRBV19 and TRBJ1-5; 7 positions match TRBD1. In germline, CDR1 is LNHDA, CDR2 SQIVND (reference sequence). Trimming at V came to 4 bases and at J to 6 bases, leaving 3 bases not matched to a gene. The CDR3 spans 13 residues. The CDR3 DNA reads TGTGCCAGTAGTACTGACAGGGTTCAGCCCCAGCATTTT. Residues: CASSTDRVQPQHF. The variable domain in full, with the rest retrieved from reference TRBV19 and TRBJ1-5, is DGGITQSPKYLFRKEGQNVTLSCEQNLNHDAMYWYRQDPGQGLRLIYYSQIVNDFQKGDIAEGYSVSREKKESFPLTVTSAQKNPTAFYLCASSTDRVQPQHFGDGTRLSIL.

The chain uses TRBV10-3 and TRBJ2-5, with a weak D call TRBD2 (6 bases). The J call may be wrong; the DNA end is better matched by TRBJ2-7. Germline values: CDR1 ENHRY, CDR2 SYGVKD. The CDR3 consists of 13 residues. CDR3 in DNA: TGTGCCATCAGTGAAGGTGGGGGGTACGAGCAGTACTTC. It encodes CAISEGGGYEQYF.

The V call is TRBV19, the J call TRBJ2-1; D not certain. This CDR3 comprises 14 residues. Germline CDR1 is LNHDA and CDR2 is SQIVND (reference sequence). V lost 5 bases and J lost 5, with 13 bases in between. This chain's CDR3 is CASSWQAADNEQFF. DNA for the CDR3: TGTGCCAGTAGTTGGCAGGCTGCTGACAATGAGCAGTTCTTC. Full variable domain (missing parts from reference TRBV19 and TRBJ2-1): DGGITQSPKYLFRKEGQNVTLSCEQNLNHDAMYWYRQDPGQGLRLIYYSQIVNDFQKGDIAEGYSVSREKKESFPLTVTSAQKNPTAFYLCASSWQAADNEQFFGPGTRLTVL.

The rearrangement uses TRBV28 and TRBJ1-4; 7 bases agree with TRBD1. Germline CDR1 is MDHEN and CDR2 is SYDVKM. The length of the CDR3 is 15 residues. V trimming: 6 bases; J trimming: 8 bases; junction bases outside the gene matches: 12. The CDR3, as DNA: TGTGCCAGCAGCCATTCAGGGGGGCTAAAGGAAAAACTGTTTTTT. Its protein is CASSHSGGLKEKLFF.

The rearrangement links TRBV7-9 to TRBJ1-2; a possible D gene is TRBD1 (5 bases). V gave up 4 bases and J gave up 7 bases, with 10 bases separating them. The germline CDR1 and CDR2 sequences are SEHNR and FQNEAQ (reference sequence). The CDR3 length is 12 residues. Here the CDR3 reads CASSWEGFGYTF. The CDR3 DNA reads TGTGCCAGCAGCTGGGAGGGGTTTGGCTACACCTTC.

This clone was seen more than once but under ten times. The genes are TRBV7-2 and TRBJ2-2, with 9 nucleotides matching TRBD2. V dropped 5 bases and J dropped 6; count of bases not matched to a gene: 13. Per germline, CDR1 SGHTA and CDR2 FQGNSA. The length of the CDR3 is 17 residues. CDR3 amino acids: CASSPIRSGGTPGELFF. CDR3 nucleotides: TGTGCCAGCAGCCCTATCCGTAGCGGGGGTACCCCCGGGGAGCTGTTTTTT.

The count of this clone is one. This rearrangement joins TRBV28 to TRBJ1-5, with a weak D call TRBD1 (6 bases). This CDR3 has 14 residues. The V gene lost 6 bases and the J gene lost 11 bases, with 20 bases spanning the gap. In germline, CDR1 is MDHEN, CDR2 SYDVKM. CDR3 sequence (DNA): TGTGCCAGCAGGACAGGAACCGCTTCGCGGGCCCAGCATTTT. Its translation is CASRTGTASRAQHF.

This chain links TRBV7-2 with TRBJ1-4; D perhaps matches TRBD1 (5 bases). The V and J ends lost 6 bases and 2 bases respectively, with 16 bases between them. Germline V gives CDR1 SGHTA, CDR2 FQGNSA. The length of the CDR3 is 16 residues. CDR3 coding DNA: TGTGCCAGCAGTTTTGATGTTGGGGCCACTAATGAAAAACTGTTTTTT. It translates to CASSFDVGATNEKLFF.

The rearrangement joins TRBV6-1 to TRBJ1-4; D gene uncertain. Trimming took 1 base from V and 0 from J, leaving 6 bases between them. This CDR3 is 15 amino acids long. Looked up from germline, CDR1 is MNHNS and CDR2 is SASEGT. Here the CDR3 reads CASSEVRATNEKLFF. The CDR3 DNA follows: TGTGCCAGCAGTGAAGTGAGAGCAACTAATGAAAAACTGTTTTTT.

V and J are TRBV7-2 and TRBJ1-4; TRBD1 agrees at 7 bases. CDR1 and CDR2 from the germline V gene are SGHTA and FQGNSA. The CDR3 has 13 amino acids. Losses at the gene ends were 8 bases for V and 8 bases for J; bases not matched to a gene: 8. The CDR3 region is CASGDRVGEKLFF. The CDR3 region has the DNA TGTGCCAGCGGCGACAGGGTCGGGGAAAAACTGTTTTTT.

The rearrangement links TRBV30 to TRBJ2-1; 7 bases match TRBD2. V was pared by 5 bases and J by 4 bases, with 11 bases of the junction left unmatched. There are 15 residues in the CDR3. Per germline, CDR1 GTSNPN and CDR2 SVGIG (reference sequence). This CDR3 is CAWCPMIAGYNEQFF. CDR3 DNA sequence: TGTGCCTGGTGCCCGATGATAGCGGGTTACAATGAGCAGTTCTTC.

The rearrangement links TRBV18 to TRBJ1-4, with 8 bases identical to TRBD1. Losses at the gene ends were 3 bases for V and 5 bases for J; bases not matched to a gene: 5. Germline CDR1 KGHSH, CDR2 LQKENI. This CDR3 has 15 amino acids. CDR3 region: CASSPRTGQNEKLFF. The CDR3 bases are TGTGCCAGCTCACCCCGGACAGGGCAAAATGAAAAACTGTTTTTT.

V gene TRBV7-9 combines with J gene TRBJ1-1; D remains unclear. Germline loops: CDR1 SEHNR, CDR2 FQNEAQ (reference sequence). The CDR3 has 17 amino acids. Deletions cut 2 bases from V and 0 bases from J, with 16 bases between. The CDR3 reads CASSLWNQGEMNTEAFF. Here the CDR3 DNA reads TGTGCCAGCAGCTTATGGAATCAAGGAGAAATGAACACTGAAGCTTTCTTT. The variable domain in full, with the rest retrieved from reference TRBV7-9 and TRBJ1-1, is DTGVSQNPRHKITKRGQNVTFRCDPISEHNRLYWYRQTLGQGPEFLTYFQNEAQLEKSRLLSDRFSAERPKGSFSTLEIQRTEQGDSAMYLCASSLWNQGEMNTEAFFGQGTRLTVV.

The chain uses TRBV5-1 and TRBJ2-7, with D perhaps TRBD2 (6 bases). Trimming removed 9 bases from V and 4 bases from J, with 20 bases in between. Looked up from germline, CDR1 is SGHRS and CDR2 is YFSETQ. The CDR3 loop spans 14 amino acids. In DNA form, the CDR3 reads TGCGCCACCTCTCTAAGTGGCGGGAAATACGAGCAGTACTTC. This translates into CATSLSGGKYEQYF.

Regarding this clone: The sample carries other DNA sequences with the same CDR3. CDR3 sequence (DNA): TGTGCCAGCAGCTTTGGGGCAAACACTGAAGCTTTCTTT. Translation: CASSFGANTEAFF. The V gene is TRBV5-5, the J gene TRBJ1-1, with a tentative D call TRBD1 (5 bases). The ends were cut back, 2 bases at V and 2 bases at J, with 7 bases in the middle. Germline V gene sequence: CDR1 SGHKS, CDR2 YYEKEE (reference sequence). This CDR3 comprises 13 residues.

This clone has only a few counts. The chain links TRBV7-9 to TRBJ1-5, with 7 bases identical to TRBD1. Trimming took 2 bases from V and 9 from J; bases not matched to a gene: 7. The CDR3 consists of 14 residues. Germline loops: CDR1 SEHNR, CDR2 FQNEAQ (reference sequence). For the CDR3, the DNA is TGTGCCAGCAGCTTAAGCCAGGGGGAGTCGCCCCAGCATTTT. This sequence encodes CASSLSQGESPQHF.

J is TRBJ2-3 and V is TRBV30; 7 bases are a match to TRBD2. Looked up from germline, CDR1 is GTSNPN and CDR2 is SVGIG (reference sequence). CDR3 length equals 14 residues. V shed 5 bases, J shed 1 base, and the junction held 6 bases outside the gene matches. CDR3 nucleotides: TGTGCCTGGGACTCTAGCGGAGGCACAGATACGCAGTATTTT. This translates into CAWDSSGGTDTQYF.

This clone was seen more than once but under ten times. The chain has TRBV7-6 and TRBJ2-3; perhaps TRBD1 as D (5 bases). The germline CDR1 and CDR2 sequences are SGHVS and FNYEAQ. The CDR3 is 14 amino acids. Trimming took 1 base from V and 4 from J, leaving 9 bases between them. The CDR3 nucleotides read TGTGCCAGCAGCTTAGGGGGCGGCTCAGATACGCAGTATTTT. Translation gives CASSLGGGSDTQYF.